The sequence of this T cell receptor beta chain was determined in a study of T-cell reconstitution after alpha-beta-depleted transplantation in children. Preparation of the TCRbeta library was carried out with unique molecular identifiers. MiXCR, run by TCRdb on the PCR reads, gives a single entry per CDR3 protein. The sample lists 580,000 or so distinct CDR3 sequences; 23% were seen once. The receptor comes from a boy younger than two who had a stem cell transplant for acute myeloid leukemia, so the T cells may come from the graft donor. The starting material was PBMCs, mostly from graft donor cells, obtained 360 days after TCRalphabeta/CD19-depleted stem cell transplant.

DNA for the CDR3: TGTGCCAGCAGCTTAGTCGCGGCAGGGACAAGCGGGGAGCTGTTTTTT. Residues: CASSLVAAGTSGELFF. V gene TRBV7-6 combines with J gene TRBJ2-2; perhaps TRBD1 as D (6 bases). The length of the CDR3 is 16 residues. Trimming cost V 1 base and J 7 bases, with 16 bases left between them. Germline-derived CDR1 and CDR2 are SGHVS and FNYEAQ.